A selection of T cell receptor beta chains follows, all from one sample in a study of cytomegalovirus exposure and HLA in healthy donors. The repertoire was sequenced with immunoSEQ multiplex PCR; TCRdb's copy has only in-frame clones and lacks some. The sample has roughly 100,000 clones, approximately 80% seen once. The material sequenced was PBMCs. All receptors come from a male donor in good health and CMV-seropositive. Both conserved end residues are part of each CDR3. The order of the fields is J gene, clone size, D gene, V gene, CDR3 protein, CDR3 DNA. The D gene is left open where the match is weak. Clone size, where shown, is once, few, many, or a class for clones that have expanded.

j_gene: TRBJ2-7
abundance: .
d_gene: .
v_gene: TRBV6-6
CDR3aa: CASSYGGVEQYF
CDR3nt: TGTGCCAGCAGTTACGGCGGGGTCGAGCAGTACTTC

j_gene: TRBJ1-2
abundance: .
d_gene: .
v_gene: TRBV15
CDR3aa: CATSRGGGRVDGYTF
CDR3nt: TGCGCCACCAGCAGAGGGGGAGGTAGGGTAGATGGCTACACCTTC

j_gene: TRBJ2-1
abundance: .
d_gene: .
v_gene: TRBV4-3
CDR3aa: CASSQDRGIDGNEQFF
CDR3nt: TGCGCCAGCAGCCAAGATAGGGGAATCGATGGCAATGAGCAGTTCTTC

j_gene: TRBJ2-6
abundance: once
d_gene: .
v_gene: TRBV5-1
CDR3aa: CASSFGYSGANGLTF
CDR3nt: TGCGCCAGCAGCTTCGGGTACTCTGGGGCCAACGGCCTGACTTTC

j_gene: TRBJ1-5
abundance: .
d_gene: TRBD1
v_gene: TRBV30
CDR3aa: CASGQGAEQPQHF
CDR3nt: TGTGCCTCGGGACAGGGGGCGGAACAGCCCCAGCATTTT

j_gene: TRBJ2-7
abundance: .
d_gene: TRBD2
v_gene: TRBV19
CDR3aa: CASAPGGTYEQYF
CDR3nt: TGTGCCAGTGCACCGGGGGGGACCTACGAGCAGTACTTC

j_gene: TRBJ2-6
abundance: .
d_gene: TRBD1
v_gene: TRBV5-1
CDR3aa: CASSRDRDSGANVLTF
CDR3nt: TGCGCCAGCAGCCGGGACAGGGACTCTGGGGCCAACGTCCTGACTTTC

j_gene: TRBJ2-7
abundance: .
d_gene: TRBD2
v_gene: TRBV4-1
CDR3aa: CASSQDSRPLVPGLALSYEQYF
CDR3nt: TGCGCCAGCAGCCAAGACTCACGTCCGCTTGTCCCGGGACTAGCCCTCTCCTACGAGCAGTACTTC

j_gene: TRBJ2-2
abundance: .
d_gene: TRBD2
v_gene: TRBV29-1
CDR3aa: CSVELPGGPIFTGELFF
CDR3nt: TGCAGCGTTGAATTACCGGGAGGCCCTATTTTTACCGGGGAGCTGTTTTTT

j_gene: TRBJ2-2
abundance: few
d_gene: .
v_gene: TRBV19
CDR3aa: CASREGHFAGELFF
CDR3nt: TGTGCCAGTAGAGAGGGACATTTCGCCGGGGAGCTGTTTTTT

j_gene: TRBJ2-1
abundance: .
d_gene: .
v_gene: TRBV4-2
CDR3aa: CASSQEGLGGEQFF
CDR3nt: TGTGCCAGCAGCCAAGAAGGACTAGGGGGAGAGCAGTTCTTC

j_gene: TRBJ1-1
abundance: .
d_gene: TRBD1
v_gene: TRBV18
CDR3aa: CASSPVTGTNTEAFF
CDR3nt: TGTGCCAGCTCACCAGTGACAGGGACGAACACTGAAGCTTTCTTT

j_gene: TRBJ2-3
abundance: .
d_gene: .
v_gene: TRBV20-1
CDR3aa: CSARTSDTQYF
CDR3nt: TGCAGTGCTAGAACTTCAGATACGCAGTATTTT

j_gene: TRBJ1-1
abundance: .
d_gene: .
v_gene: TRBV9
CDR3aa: CASTPKTGPSEAFF
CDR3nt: TGTGCCAGCACCCCTAAGACAGGTCCCTCTGAAGCTTTCTTT

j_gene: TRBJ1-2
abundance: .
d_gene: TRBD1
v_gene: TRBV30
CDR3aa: CAYGQGGGGYTF
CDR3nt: TGTGCCTACGGACAGGGCGGGGGTGGCTACACCTTC

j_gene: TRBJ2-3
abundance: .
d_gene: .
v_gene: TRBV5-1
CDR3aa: CASSSVGGDTQYF
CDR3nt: TGCGCCAGCAGCTCCGTCGGCGGGGATACGCAGTATTTT

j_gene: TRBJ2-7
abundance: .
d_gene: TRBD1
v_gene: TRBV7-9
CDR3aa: CASSPARTGVSSYEQYF
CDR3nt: TGTGCCAGCAGCCCCGCGCGGACAGGTGTTAGCTCCTACGAGCAGTACTTC

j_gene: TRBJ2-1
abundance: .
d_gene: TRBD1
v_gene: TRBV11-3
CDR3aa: CASSLGSGTGGYNEQFF
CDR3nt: TGTGCCAGCAGCTTAGGGTCCGGGACAGGGGGCTACAATGAGCAGTTCTTC

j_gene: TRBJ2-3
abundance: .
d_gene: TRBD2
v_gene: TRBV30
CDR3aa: CAWSVRAGGRTDTQYF
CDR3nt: TGTGCCTGGAGTGTACGGGCGGGAGGGCGCACAGATACGCAGTATTTT

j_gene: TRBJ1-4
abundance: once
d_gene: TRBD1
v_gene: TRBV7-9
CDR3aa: CASSQGQGATANEKLFF
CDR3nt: TGTGCCAGCAGCCAGGGACAGGGGGCGACGGCTAATGAAAAACTGTTTTTT

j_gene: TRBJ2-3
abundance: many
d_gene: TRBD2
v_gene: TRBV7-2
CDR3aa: CASSLAAGATDTQYF
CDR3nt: TGTGCCAGCAGCTTAGCTGCGGGAGCAACAGATACGCAGTATTTT

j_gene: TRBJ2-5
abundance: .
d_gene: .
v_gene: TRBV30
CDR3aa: CAWSGGLKETQYF
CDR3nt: TGTGCCTGGAGTGGGGGGCTTAAGGAGACCCAGTACTTC

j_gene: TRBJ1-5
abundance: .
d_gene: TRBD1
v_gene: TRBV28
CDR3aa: CASNYAGTGTHQPQHF
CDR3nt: TGTGCCAGTAACTACGCCGGGACAGGGACCCATCAGCCCCAGCATTTT

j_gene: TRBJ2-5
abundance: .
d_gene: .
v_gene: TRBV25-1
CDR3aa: CASSELTRRKETQYF
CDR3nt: TGTGCCAGCAGTGAACTGACTAGGCGGAAGGAGACCCAGTACTTC

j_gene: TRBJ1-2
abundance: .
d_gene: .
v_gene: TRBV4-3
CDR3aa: CASSRSRGFNYGYTF
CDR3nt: TGCGCCAGCAGCCGCAGCAGGGGATTTAACTATGGCTACACCTTC

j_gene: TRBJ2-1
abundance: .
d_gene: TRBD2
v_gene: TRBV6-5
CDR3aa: CASSYSTSGNTRFF
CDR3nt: TGTGCCAGCAGTTACTCGACTAGCGGGAACACACGGTTCTTC

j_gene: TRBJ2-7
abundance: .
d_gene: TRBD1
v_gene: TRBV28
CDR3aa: CASSPGQVYEQYF
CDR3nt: TGTGCCAGCAGCCCGGGACAGGTCTACGAGCAGTACTTC

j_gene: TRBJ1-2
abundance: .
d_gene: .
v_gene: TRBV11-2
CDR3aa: CASSVYEYGYTF
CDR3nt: TGTGCCAGCAGCGTTTATGAGTATGGCTACACCTTC

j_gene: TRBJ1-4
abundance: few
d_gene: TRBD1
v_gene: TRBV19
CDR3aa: CASRQGSNEKLFF
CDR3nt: TGTGCCAGTCGACAGGGATCTAATGAAAAACTGTTTTTT

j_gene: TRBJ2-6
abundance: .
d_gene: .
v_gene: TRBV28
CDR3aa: CASTPRTPQFSGANVLTF
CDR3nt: TGTGCCAGCACTCCCCGGACACCCCAGTTCTCTGGGGCCAACGTCCTGACTTTC

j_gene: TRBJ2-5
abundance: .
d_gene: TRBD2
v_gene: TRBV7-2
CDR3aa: CASRLLSGRGKETQYF
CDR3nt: TGTGCCAGCAGACTCCTTAGCGGGAGGGGCAAAGAGACCCAGTACTTC

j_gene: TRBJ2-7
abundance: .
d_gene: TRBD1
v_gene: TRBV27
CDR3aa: CASSPTRTGRKQYF
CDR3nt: TGTGCCAGCAGTCCCACCCGGACAGGTAGAAAGCAGTACTTC

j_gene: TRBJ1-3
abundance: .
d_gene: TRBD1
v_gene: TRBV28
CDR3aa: CASRSTGSSSGNTIYF
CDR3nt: TGTGCCAGCAGATCGACAGGGTCGAGCTCTGGAAACACCATATATTTT

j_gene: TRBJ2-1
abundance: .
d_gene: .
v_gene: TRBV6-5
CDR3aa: CASSYSGGFSYNEQFF
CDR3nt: TGTGCCAGCAGTTACTCTGGGGGGTTTTCTTACAATGAGCAGTTCTTC

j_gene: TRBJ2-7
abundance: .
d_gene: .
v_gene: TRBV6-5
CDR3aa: CASSPTAQPTHEQYF
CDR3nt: TGTGCCAGCAGCCCCACCGCACAGCCCACTCACGAGCAGTACTTC

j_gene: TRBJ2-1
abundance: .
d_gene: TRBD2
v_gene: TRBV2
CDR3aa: CAKSRTSGNEQFF
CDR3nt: TGTGCCAAATCCAGGACTAGCGGCAATGAGCAGTTCTTC

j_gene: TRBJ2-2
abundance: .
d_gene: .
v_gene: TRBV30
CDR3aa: CAWSYGGDTGELFF
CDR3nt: TGTGCCTGGAGTTACGGCGGGGACACCGGGGAGCTGTTTTTT

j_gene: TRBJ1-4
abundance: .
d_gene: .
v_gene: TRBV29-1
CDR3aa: CSVRRTGSEKLFF
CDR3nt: TGCAGCGTCCGGAGGACGGGGAGTGAAAAACTGTTTTTT

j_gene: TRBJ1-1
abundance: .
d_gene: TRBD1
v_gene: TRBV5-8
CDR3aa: CASSSGQGRTEAFF
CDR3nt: TGTGCCAGCAGCTCAGGACAGGGGAGGACTGAAGCTTTCTTT

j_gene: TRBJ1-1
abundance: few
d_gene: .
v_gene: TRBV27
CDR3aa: CASSFGQGGLSEAFF
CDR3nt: TGTGCCAGCAGTTTTGGACAAGGTGGTTTAAGTGAAGCTTTCTTT

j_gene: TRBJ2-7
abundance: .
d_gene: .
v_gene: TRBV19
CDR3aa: CASSRNGASSYEQYF
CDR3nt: TGTGCCAGTTCCAGGAATGGGGCCAGCTCCTACGAGCAGTACTTC

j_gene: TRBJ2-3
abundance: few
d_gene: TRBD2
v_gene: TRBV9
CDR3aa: CASSVGLGADTQYF
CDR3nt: TGTGCCAGCAGCGTGGGACTAGGAGCCGATACGCAGTATTTT

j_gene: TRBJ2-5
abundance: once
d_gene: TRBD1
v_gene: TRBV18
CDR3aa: CASSPGRDRGPTATQYF
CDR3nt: TGTGCCAGCTCACCCGGCCGGGACAGGGGGCCCACAGCGACCCAGTACTTC

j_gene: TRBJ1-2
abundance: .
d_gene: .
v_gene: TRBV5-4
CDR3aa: CASSLNSPSYTF
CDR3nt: TGTGCCAGCAGCTTGAACAGCCCGAGCTACACCTTC

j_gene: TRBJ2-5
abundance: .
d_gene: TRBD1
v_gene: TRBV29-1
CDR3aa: CSVVDRALGETQYF
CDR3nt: TGCAGCGTTGTCGACAGGGCGCTCGGGGAGACCCAGTACTTC

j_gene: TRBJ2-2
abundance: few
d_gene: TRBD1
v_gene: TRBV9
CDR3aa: CASSPGSGGDTGELFF
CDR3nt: TGTGCCAGCAGCCCCGGTTCAGGGGGCGACACCGGGGAGCTGTTTTTT

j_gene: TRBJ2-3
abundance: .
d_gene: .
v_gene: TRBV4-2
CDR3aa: CASSQVGSIADTQYF
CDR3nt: TGTGCCAGCAGCCAAGTCGGGAGTATCGCAGATACGCAGTATTTT